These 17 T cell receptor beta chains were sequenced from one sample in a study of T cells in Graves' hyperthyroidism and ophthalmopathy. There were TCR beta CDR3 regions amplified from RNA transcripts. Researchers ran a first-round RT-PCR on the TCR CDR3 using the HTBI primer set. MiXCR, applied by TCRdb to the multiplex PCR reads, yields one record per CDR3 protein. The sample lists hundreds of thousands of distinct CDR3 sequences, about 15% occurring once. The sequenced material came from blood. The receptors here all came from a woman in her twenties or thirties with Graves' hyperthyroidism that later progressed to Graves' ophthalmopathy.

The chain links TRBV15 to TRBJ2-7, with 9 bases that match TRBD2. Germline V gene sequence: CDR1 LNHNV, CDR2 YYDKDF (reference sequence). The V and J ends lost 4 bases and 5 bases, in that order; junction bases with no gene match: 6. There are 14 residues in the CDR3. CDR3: CATSNIAGVDEQYF. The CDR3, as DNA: TGTGCCACCAGCAATATAGCGGGAGTGGACGAGCAGTACTTC.

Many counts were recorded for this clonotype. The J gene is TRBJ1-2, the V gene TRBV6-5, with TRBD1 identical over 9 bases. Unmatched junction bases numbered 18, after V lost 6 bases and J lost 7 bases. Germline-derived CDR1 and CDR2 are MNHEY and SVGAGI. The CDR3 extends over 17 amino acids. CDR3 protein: CASSYLGQGNFASGYTF. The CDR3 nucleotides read TGTGCCAGCAGCTACCTCGGACAGGGGAATTTTGCGTCTGGCTACACCTTC.

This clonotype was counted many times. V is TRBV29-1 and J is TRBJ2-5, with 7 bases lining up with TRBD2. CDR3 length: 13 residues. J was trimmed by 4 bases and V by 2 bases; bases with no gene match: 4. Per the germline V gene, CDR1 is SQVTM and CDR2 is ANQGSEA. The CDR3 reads CSVEHPGGETQYF. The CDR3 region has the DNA TGCAGCGTTGAACACCCGGGGGGAGAGACCCAGTACTTC.

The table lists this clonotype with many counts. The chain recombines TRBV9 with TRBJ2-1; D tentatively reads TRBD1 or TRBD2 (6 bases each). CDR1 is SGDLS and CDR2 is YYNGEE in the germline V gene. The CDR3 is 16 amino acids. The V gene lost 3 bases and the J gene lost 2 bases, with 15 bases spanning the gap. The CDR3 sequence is CASSGETGGTYNEQFF. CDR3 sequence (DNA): TGTGCCAGCAGCGGGGAGACAGGAGGGACCTACAATGAGCAGTTCTTC.

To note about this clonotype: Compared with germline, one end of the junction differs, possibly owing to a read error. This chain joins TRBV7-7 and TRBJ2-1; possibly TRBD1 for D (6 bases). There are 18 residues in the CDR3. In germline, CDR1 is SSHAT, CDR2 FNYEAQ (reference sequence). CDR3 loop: CASSLELQGPVSHNEQFF. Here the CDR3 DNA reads TGTGCTAGCAGCTTAGAACTACAGGGTCCGGTTTCCCACAATGAGCAGTTCTTC.

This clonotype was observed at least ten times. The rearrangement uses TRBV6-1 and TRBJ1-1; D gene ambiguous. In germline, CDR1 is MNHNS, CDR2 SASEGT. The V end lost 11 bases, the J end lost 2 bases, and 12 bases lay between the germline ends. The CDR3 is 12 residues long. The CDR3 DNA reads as TGTGCCGGAGGACGGGTTAACACTGAAGCTTTCTTT. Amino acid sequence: CAGGRVNTEAFF.

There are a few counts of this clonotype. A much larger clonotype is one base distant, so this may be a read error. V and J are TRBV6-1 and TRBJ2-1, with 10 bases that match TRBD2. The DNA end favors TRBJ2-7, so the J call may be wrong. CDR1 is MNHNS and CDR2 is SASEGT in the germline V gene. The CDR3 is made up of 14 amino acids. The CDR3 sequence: CASSGLAAFNEQYF. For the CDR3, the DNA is TGTGCCAGCAGCGGACTAGCGGCCTTCAATGAGCAGTACTTC.

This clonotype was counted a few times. The DNA for the CDR3 is TGTGCCAGCAGTTACCCTCAGAAGTCGGGAGGTACATACGAGCAGTACTTC. Residues: CASSYPQKSGGTYEQYF. The chain joins TRBV6-2 or TRBV6-3 to TRBJ2-7; 7 nucleotides agree with TRBD2. Germline V CDR1 and CDR2: MNHEY, SVGEGT. This CDR3 spans 17 amino acids. Trimming took 2 bases from V and 4 from J; bases not matched to a gene: 14.

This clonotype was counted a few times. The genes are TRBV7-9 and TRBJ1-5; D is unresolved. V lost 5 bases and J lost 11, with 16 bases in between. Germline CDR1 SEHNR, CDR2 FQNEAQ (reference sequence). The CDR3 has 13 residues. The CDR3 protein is CASSVGLASAQHF. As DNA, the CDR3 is TGTGCCAGCAGCGTCGGACTTGCTTCGGCCCAGCATTTT. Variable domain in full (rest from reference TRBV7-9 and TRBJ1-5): DTGVSQNPRHKITKRGQNVTFRCDPISEHNRLYWYRQTLGQGPEFLTYFQNEAQLEKSRLLSDRFSAERPKGSFSTLEIQRTEQGDSAMYLCASSVGLASAQHFGDGTRLSIL.

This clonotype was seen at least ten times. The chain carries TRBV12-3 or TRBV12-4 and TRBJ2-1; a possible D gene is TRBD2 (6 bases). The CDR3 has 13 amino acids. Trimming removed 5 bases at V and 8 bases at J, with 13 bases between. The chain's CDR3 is CASSLTLADEQFF. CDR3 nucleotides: TGTGCCAGCAGTCTCACTTTAGCGGATGAGCAGTTCTTC.

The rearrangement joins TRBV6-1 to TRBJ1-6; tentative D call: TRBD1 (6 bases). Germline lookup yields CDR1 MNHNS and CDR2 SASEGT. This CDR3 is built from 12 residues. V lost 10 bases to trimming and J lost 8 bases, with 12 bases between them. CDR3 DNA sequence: TGTGCCACCGGACAGACAGATTCACCCCTCCACTTT. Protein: CATGQTDSPLHF.

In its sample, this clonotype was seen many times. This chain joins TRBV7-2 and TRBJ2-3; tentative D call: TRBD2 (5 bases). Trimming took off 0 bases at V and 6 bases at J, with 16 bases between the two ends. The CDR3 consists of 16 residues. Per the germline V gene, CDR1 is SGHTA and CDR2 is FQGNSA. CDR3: CASSLAIMGVGDTQYF. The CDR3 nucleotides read TGTGCCAGCAGCTTAGCGATAATGGGAGTTGGGGATACGCAGTATTTT.

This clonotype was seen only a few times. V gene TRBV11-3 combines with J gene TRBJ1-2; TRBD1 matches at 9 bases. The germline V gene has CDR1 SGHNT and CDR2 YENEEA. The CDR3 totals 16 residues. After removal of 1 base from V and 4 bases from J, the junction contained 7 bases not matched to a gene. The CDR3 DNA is TGTGCCAGCAGCTTAGGACAGGGGGGAAGTTTCTATGGCTACACCTTC. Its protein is CASSLGQGGSFYGYTF.

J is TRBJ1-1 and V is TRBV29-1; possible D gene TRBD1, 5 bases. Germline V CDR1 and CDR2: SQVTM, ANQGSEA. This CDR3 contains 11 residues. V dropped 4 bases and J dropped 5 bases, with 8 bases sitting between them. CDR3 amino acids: CSVVGETEAFF. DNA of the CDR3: TGCAGCGTTGTGGGGGAGACTGAAGCTTTCTTT.

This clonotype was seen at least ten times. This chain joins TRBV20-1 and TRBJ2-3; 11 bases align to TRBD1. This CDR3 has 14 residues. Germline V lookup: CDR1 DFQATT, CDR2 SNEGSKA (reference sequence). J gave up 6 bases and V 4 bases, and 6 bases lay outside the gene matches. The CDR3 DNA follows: TGCAGTGCTACGGACAGGGGGCATGGGGATACGCAGTATTTT. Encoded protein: CSATDRGHGDTQYF.

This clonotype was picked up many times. This CDR3 is CASSLGGSDGYGYTF. The DNA for the CDR3 is TGTGCCAGCAGTTTGGGAGGGTCCGATGGGTATGGCTACACCTTC. V is TRBV28 and J is TRBJ1-2; D gene ambiguous. V was pared by 3 bases and J by 5 bases, with 16 bases between. Germline-derived CDR1 and CDR2 are MDHEN and SYDVKM. This CDR3 spans 15 amino acids.

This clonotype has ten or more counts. The CDR3 protein is CASIFSATSGGKNNEQFF. The CDR3 DNA is TGTGCCAGCATCTTCTCAGCGACTAGCGGGGGCAAAAACAATGAGCAGTTCTTC. V and J are TRBV5-8 and TRBJ2-1; 12 bases agree with TRBD2. Germline V lookup: CDR1 SGHTS, CDR2 YDEGEE. The CDR3 consists of 18 residues. The V segment lost 6 bases and the J segment 5 bases; nucleotides outside the gene matches: 15.